The present entry profiles one TCR beta chain with its context. No antigen is known for it. The data were obtained in a study of identical twins. The germline gives CDR1 SEHNR, CDR2 FQNEAQ (reference sequence). Deletions cut 8 bases from V and 2 bases from J, with 6 bases between. There are 12 residues in the CDR3. Overall study results and limits: The study based its conclusions on cross-sectional statistical analysis and did not follow the same donors.

Addition of a universal primer site occurred through template switching, and cDNA carried unique molecular identifiers. TCRdb redid the calling of the 5' RACE reads with MiXCR, one entry per CDR3 protein. The table records under 900,000 distinct CDR3 sequences, 12% of them present only once. This same sample was also taken into another study, of yellow fever vaccine responses in identical twins. Per that study: The authors reported partly convergent, partly personalized vaccine responses in identical twins.

The chain joins TRBV7-9 to TRBJ1-4; no firm D call. The TCR comes from a woman aged 18-29 years in good health. The specimen sequenced was PBMCs. The CDR3 loop is CASAVTNEKLFF. CDR3 DNA sequence: TGTGCCAGCGCGGTCACTAATGAAAAACTGTTTTTT.